Below, one TCR beta chain is given with its context. The sample is drawn from a study of blood T cell repertoires in COVID-19. The CDR3 sequence is 14 residues long. Per germline, CDR1 MNHEY and CDR2 SVGAGI. V lost 6 bases and J 0 bases, leaving 11 bases between the germline ends. Clones were read by immunoSEQ multiplex PCR, and TCRdb kept only the in-frame ones, dropping some. The sample includes 88,000 or so clones, 75% to 90% of them seen just once. The clonotype originates from a man aged 60 to 75 with acute or convalescent COVID-19. The chain combines TRBV6-5 with TRBJ1-1; D possibly corresponds to TRBD1 (6 bases). The sequenced sample consisted of peripheral blood. This CDR3 is CASRGDTVNTEAFF. Written as DNA, the CDR3 is TGTGCCAGCAGGGGGGACACCGTGAACACTGAAGCTTTCTTT.